These T cell receptor beta chains were read from a single sample in a study of beta chain features in type 1 diabetes. Profiled with immunoSEQ multiplex PCR; TCRdb holds only in-frame clones, not every one. The sample yields 130,000 to 150,000 clones, under 60% seen once. Sample: Tregs from blood. The source is a man younger than 35 in good health. Both conserved end residues are trimmed from each CDR3.

j_gene: TRBJ2-3
v_gene: TRBV7-2
CDR3aa: ASSLVWDRGTDTQY

j_gene: TRBJ1-1
v_gene: TRBV6-6
CDR3aa: ASSSPLNTEAF

j_gene: TRBJ1-1
v_gene: TRBV7-9
CDR3aa: ASSPDLLLGTEAF

j_gene: TRBJ2-7
v_gene: TRBV28
CDR3aa: ASRQTGATYEQY

j_gene: TRBJ2-5
v_gene: TRBV9
CDR3aa: ASSVREAQY

j_gene: TRBJ1-2
v_gene: TRBV30
CDR3aa: AGRGREQTGYT

j_gene: TRBJ1-1
v_gene: TRBV19
CDR3aa: ASRRTGGTEAF

j_gene: TRBJ2-3
v_gene: TRBV6-1
CDR3aa: ASSVAPLQTSTDTQY

j_gene: TRBJ1-1
v_gene: TRBV29-1
CDR3aa: SLSMGDTEAF

j_gene: TRBJ1-5
v_gene: TRBV19
CDR3aa: ASSIVGQSNQPQH

j_gene: TRBJ1-1
v_gene: TRBV19
CDR3aa: ASRQIDRVEAF

j_gene: TRBJ1-2
v_gene: TRBV7-9
CDR3aa: ASSSIGGQGYT

j_gene: TRBJ2-7
v_gene: TRBV28
CDR3aa: ASSDAGTGIHEQY

j_gene: TRBJ2-1
v_gene: TRBV27
CDR3aa: ASTLPLLALSYNEQF

j_gene: TRBJ2-7
v_gene: TRBV19
CDR3aa: ASSMDRDAYEQY

j_gene: TRBJ1-5
v_gene: TRBV18
CDR3aa: ASSRGRLVGENQPQH

j_gene: TRBJ2-1
v_gene: TRBV2
CDR3aa: ASSRSGPDYNEQF

j_gene: TRBJ2-2
v_gene: TRBV4-3
CDR3aa: ASSQGPSGRAYIEELF

j_gene: TRBJ2-1
v_gene: TRBV4-1
CDR3aa: ASSQGDRVGYNEQF

j_gene: TRBJ2-2
v_gene: TRBV11-2
CDR3aa: ASSVSGGGELF

j_gene: TRBJ2-1
v_gene: TRBV4-3
CDR3aa: ASSPDQGQGYNEQF

j_gene: TRBJ1-5
v_gene: TRBV30
CDR3aa: AWSVRYRGDQPQH

j_gene: TRBJ2-7
v_gene: TRBV5-4
CDR3aa: ASSLRQSYEQY

j_gene: TRBJ2-7
v_gene: TRBV7-3
CDR3aa: ASSPRPGEQY

j_gene: TRBJ2-2
v_gene: TRBV7-6
CDR3aa: ASSLQQGLRNTGELF

j_gene: TRBJ2-3
v_gene: TRBV9
CDR3aa: ASSARGIDRLTDTQY

j_gene: TRBJ1-2
v_gene: TRBV5-1
CDR3aa: ASSLQGVGYT

j_gene: TRBJ2-7
v_gene: TRBV6-1
CDR3aa: ASRPGRQLEQY

j_gene: TRBJ2-7
v_gene: TRBV7-9
CDR3aa: ASSLGTVQQY

j_gene: TRBJ2-2
v_gene: TRBV5-6
CDR3aa: ASSFWASGNIGELF

j_gene: TRBJ1-2
v_gene: TRBV25-1
CDR3aa: ASRETGGAGYT

j_gene: TRBJ2-5
v_gene: TRBV7-9
CDR3aa: ASRGRGRETQY

j_gene: TRBJ1-1
v_gene: TRBV29-1
CDR3aa: SVALTVNTEAF

j_gene: TRBJ2-3
v_gene: TRBV7-9
CDR3aa: ASSPKDSDTQY

j_gene: TRBJ2-1
v_gene: TRBV6-5
CDR3aa: ASFSRTGDYNEQF

j_gene: TRBJ1-1
v_gene: TRBV28
CDR3aa: ASSLEGARTEAF

j_gene: TRBJ1-1
v_gene: TRBV5-1
CDR3aa: ASSITGQGTNTEAF

j_gene: TRBJ1-3
v_gene: TRBV5-4
CDR3aa: ASSFQGVGNTIY

j_gene: NA
v_gene: TRBV2
CDR3aa: AIWEGHYEQY

j_gene: TRBJ2-1
v_gene: TRBV6-5
CDR3aa: ASRAGTETKQF

j_gene: TRBJ1-1
v_gene: TRBV4-1
CDR3aa: ASRRQGGNTEAF

j_gene: TRBJ2-2
v_gene: TRBV7-2
CDR3aa: ASSLDRGNTGELF

j_gene: TRBJ1-1
v_gene: TRBV28
CDR3aa: ASSLSLNTEAF

j_gene: TRBJ2-6
v_gene: TRBV7-9
CDR3aa: ASTAERFSGANVLT

j_gene: TRBJ2-1
v_gene: TRBV7-9
CDR3aa: ASSLRGSYNEQF

j_gene: TRBJ1-6
v_gene: TRBV9
CDR3aa: ASSPGYSSMAPLH

j_gene: TRBJ1-2
v_gene: TRBV28
CDR3aa: ASSPQVRRGYT

j_gene: TRBJ1-2
v_gene: TRBV11-2
CDR3aa: ASSLGPGTYGYT

j_gene: TRBJ1-2
v_gene: TRBV7-9
CDR3aa: ASSLVGTGGAGYT

j_gene: TRBJ2-1
v_gene: TRBV28
CDR3aa: ASSLFGTGAYNEQF

j_gene: TRBJ1-5
v_gene: TRBV30
CDR3aa: AWSTGVGQPQH

j_gene: TRBJ1-1
v_gene: TRBV6-5
CDR3aa: ASSLSGRGNTEAF

j_gene: TRBJ1-6
v_gene: TRBV28
CDR3aa: ASSLGGYNSPLH